This T cell receptor (beta chain) comes out of a study of somatic mutations in cytotoxic T cells in rheumatoid arthritis. Looking at the study overall: Prior to any treatment and right after diagnosis, patient blood (under 31 ml EDTA) was drawn.

This CDR3 comprises 14 residues. Germline loops: CDR1 WSHSY, CDR2 SAAADI. Trimming took off 8 bases at V and 0 bases at J, with 12 bases between the two ends. Positively selected by magnetic beads, CD4+ and CD8+ cells were purity-checked by flow cytometry. TCRdb's table, derived via immunoSEQ multiplex PCR, lists solely in-frame clones and lacks some. Of over 15,000 clones detected, more than 70% appear once; the ten largest clones hold 10%. This chain links TRBV10-2 with TRBJ2-3; D tentatively reads TRBD1 or TRBD2 (5 bases each). Sequences were obtained from CD8+ T cells sorted from blood. This sequence was found in an adult with rheumatoid arthritis. The CDR3 nucleotides read TGCGCCAGCGGGGGTAGCGTTAGCACAGATACGCAGTATTTT. Protein product: CASGGSVSTDTQYF.